Listed below are T cell receptor beta chains from one sample, sequenced in a study of blood T cell repertoires in COVID-19. Sequenced by immunoSEQ multiplex PCR; TCRdb stores in-frame clones only, minus some. The sample shows 150,000 to 200,000 clones, 70% to 90% of them seen only once. The specimen was peripheral blood. Receptors were obtained from a man in his forties or fifties who had recovered from COVID-19. The CDR3 runs from the conserved cysteine through the conserved F or W. The D gene is left open where the match is weak.

TRBV14,TRBJ2-5,-,CASSRIREGYHYF
TRBV5-1,TRBJ2-1,TRBD1,CASSPGQGSYNEQFF
TRBV11-3,TRBJ1-1,-,CASSLADVETEAFF
TRBV15,TRBJ2-5,-,CATSRGRDSVRETQYF
TRBV18,TRBJ1-4,TRBD1,CASSRQGGDEKLFF
TRBV9,TRBJ2-1,-,CASSGWRAGNEQFF
TRBV29-1,TRBJ1-1,TRBD1,CSVRDRAEAFF
TRBV2,TRBJ2-6,TRBD1,CASRLQGARGANVLTF
TRBV18,TRBJ1-2,-,CASSPDNREGYTF
TRBV7-2,TRBJ1-2,TRBD1,CASSLETGYGYTF
TRBV2,TRBJ1-1,TRBD1,CASRATGGTEAFF
TRBV24-1,TRBJ2-1,TRBD1,CATSDPGDRGTNEQFF
TRBV6-5,TRBJ1-2,TRBD1,CASSGQGLSYTF
TRBV9,TRBJ2-1,TRBD2,CASSPRSREGYNEQFF
TRBV6-2/TRBV6-3,TRBJ2-7,TRBD2,CASSSPFERGYEQYF
TRBV3-1/TRBV3-2,TRBJ1-2,-,CASSPWRESYGYTF
TRBV7-3,TRBJ2-1,TRBD2,CASSTTWLAGVCTYNEQFF
TRBV14,TRBJ1-1,-,CASSRNQGMNTEAFF
TRBV27,TRBJ2-1,TRBD1,CASSFRQGVGEQFF
TRBV7-9,TRBJ2-3,TRBD2,CASSLVGSGGAEDTQYF
TRBV11-2,TRBJ2-7,-,CASSLDRQANEQYF
TRBV7-2,TRBJ2-2,-,CASSFRTANTGELFF
TRBV7-9,TRBJ1-1,-,CASSLLGRVVTEAFF
TRBV19,TRBJ2-1,TRBD2,CASSIRSGASGRARDEQFF
TRBV19,TRBJ1-1,-,CASTPQGPNTEAFF
TRBV6-5,TRBJ1-4,-,CASRRQINEKLFF
TRBV19,TRBJ2-7,TRBD1,CASSKTGTGGYEQYF
TRBV28,TRBJ2-3,-,CASSLSFRQEDTQYF
TRBV27,TRBJ2-2,-,CASSSLASRTGELFF
TRBV28,TRBJ1-4,-,CATGGMGEKLFF
TRBV19,TRBJ1-5,TRBD1,CASRRQGLVQPQHF
TRBV27,TRBJ2-3,TRBD1,CASSWTGADTQYF
TRBV19,TRBJ2-2,-,CASSPRGQRVAGELFF
TRBV19,TRBJ2-2,-,CAVRRGGTTGELFF
TRBV7-2,TRBJ1-2,-,CASSLGSVANYGYTF
TRBV3-1/TRBV3-2,TRBJ2-1,-,CASSQLGTPTDEQFF